These 18 T cell receptor beta chains were all obtained from the same sample, sequenced in a study of cytomegalovirus exposure and HLA in healthy donors. A multiplex PCR was run with 60 Vbeta primers and 13 Jbeta primers. Clones were sequenced by immunoSEQ multiplex PCR, and TCRdb holds only the in-frame ones, with some missing. The table records around 180,000 clones, about four fifths of them present only once. The sequencing input was PBMCs. The receptors stem from a man between 25 and 39 years old in good health and CMV-seropositive.

As to this clone: One end of the junction is discordant with germline, which a read error may explain. V usage is TRBV20-1 and J usage is TRBJ1-1; TRBD1 is a possible D gene (5 bases). CDR1 is DFQATT, CDR2 SNEGSKA, per germline (reference sequence). The CDR3 has 11 residues. DNA of the CDR3: TGCAGTGCGAGAGACAGATATGAAGCTTTCTTT. It encodes CSARDRYEAFF.

This sequence joins TRBV5-1 and TRBJ1-4, with 8 bases aligning to TRBD1. This CDR3 region has 18 residues. Looked up from germline, CDR1 is SGHRS and CDR2 is YFSETQ. V lost 4 bases and J lost 5; bases outside the gene matches: 16. Here the CDR3 reads CASSPQGAQVSGNEKLFF. The CDR3, as DNA: TGCGCCAGCAGCCCCCAGGGGGCGCAGGTATCGGGCAATGAAAAACTGTTTTTT.

This chain uses TRBV5-5 with TRBJ1-1, with 8 bases that match TRBD1. Trimming cost V 0 bases and J 5 bases; bases outside gene matches: 12. The V gene's germline CDR1 is SGHKS and CDR2 YYEKEE (reference sequence). The CDR3 covers 17 residues. Here the CDR3 reads CASSLGDRSRFVTEAFF. The DNA for the CDR3 is TGTGCCAGCAGCTTGGGGGACAGGAGTCGGTTCGTTACTGAAGCTTTCTTT.

V and J are TRBV6-5 and TRBJ2-7; D possibly corresponds to TRBD1 (5 bases). The V gene lost 0 bases and the J gene lost 6 bases, with 12 bases spanning the gap. Looked up from germline, CDR1 is MNHEY and CDR2 is SVGAGI. This CDR3 has 14 amino acids. In DNA form, the CDR3 reads TGTGCCAGCAGTTACTCGGCTGGGGCAGGCGAGCAGTACTTC. This codes for CASSYSAGAGEQYF.

The rearrangement joins TRBV4-3 to TRBJ2-5; 10 nucleotides line up with TRBD2. Trimming removed 0 bases from V and 3 bases from J; junction bases left unmatched: 7. The CDR3 runs to 17 residues. Germline V gene sequence: CDR1 LGHNA, CDR2 YSLEER. The CDR3 protein is CASSQEVAGGDEETQYF. The CDR3 DNA reads TGCGCCAGCAGCCAAGAAGTAGCGGGGGGAGATGAAGAGACCCAGTACTTC.

The chain has TRBV10-3 and TRBJ1-2; TRBD1 is a possible D gene (5 bases). V was cut by 2 bases and J by 7 bases, with 20 bases left in between. The germline V gene has CDR1 ENHRY and CDR2 SYGVKD. This CDR3 has 16 amino acids. The CDR3 DNA sequence: TGTGCCATCAGTGAGAAAGCGCGGGACCCCTTGAGTGGCTACACCTTC. Its protein is CAISEKARDPLSGYTF.

The chain carries TRBV5-1 and TRBJ2-4, with 14 bases lining up with TRBD2. This CDR3 comprises 19 residues. Trimming took 3 bases from V and 1 from J; bases not matched to a gene: 9. CDR1 is SGHRS and CDR2 is YFSETQ in the germline V gene. The CDR3 region is CASSSQTTSGGVAKNIQYF. As DNA, the CDR3 is TGCGCCAGCAGCTCTCAGACGACTAGCGGGGGGGTGGCCAAAAACATTCAGTACTTC.

The chain links TRBV11-3 to TRBJ2-2; TRBD1 might be the D (6 bases). There are 18 residues in the CDR3. V lost 5 bases, J lost 3 bases, and 22 bases lay in between. The germline V gene has CDR1 SGHNT and CDR2 YENEEA. The CDR3 coding sequence is TGTGCCAGCAGCCAAAGGGGGTATGGGTACACCTACACCGGGGAGCTGTTTTTT. Residues: CASSQRGYGYTYTGELFF. The full variable domain, in which reference TRBV11-3 and TRBJ2-2 provide the parts outside the CDR3, is EAGVVQSPRYKIIEKKQPVAFWCNPISGHNTLYWYLQNLGQGPELLIRYENEEAVDDSQLPKDRFSAERLKGVDSTLKIQPAELGDSAVYLCASSQRGYGYTYTGELFFGEGSRLTVL.

The chain combines TRBV6-6 with TRBJ1-5; D might be TRBD1 (6 bases). From germline, CDR1 is MNHNY and CDR2 SVGAGI (reference sequence). Trimming left V 6 bases short and J 2 bases short, with 17 bases between. This CDR3 contains 16 residues. CDR3 bases: TGTGCCAGCAGCCACGCCGGGGGGGGGCGCAATCAGCCCCAGCATTTT. Amino acid sequence: CASSHAGGGRNQPQHF.

A few counts support this clone. The chain links TRBV5-1 to TRBJ2-5; the D gene is possibly TRBD1 (7 bases). The DNA end is a closer match to TRBJ2-7, so the J assignment may be wrong. The germline gives CDR1 SGHRS, CDR2 YFSETQ. The length of the CDR3 is 15 residues. DNA of the CDR3: TGCGCCAGCAGCTTGGGCGGGACAGCTACCTACGAGCAGTACTTC. This encodes CASSLGGTATYEQYF.

CDR3 in amino acids: CASSDTGGDNQPQHF. CDR3 sequence (DNA): TGTGCCAGCAGCGATACAGGGGGCGACAATCAGCCCCAGCATTTT. This rearrangement joins TRBV11-2 to TRBJ1-5; 9 nucleotides agree with TRBD1. The CDR3 runs 15 residues. Germline CDR1 reads SGHAT; CDR2 reads FQNNGV. V lost 5 bases and J lost 3; bases outside the gene matches: 5.

The J gene is TRBJ1-2, the V gene TRBV29-1; D uncertain. Germline V CDR1 and CDR2: SQVTM, ANQGSEA. The CDR3 runs 15 residues. V dropped 6 bases and J dropped 5 bases, with 22 bases sitting between them. The CDR3 nucleotides are TGCAGCGTAGATCCCTCGGGCGGGAGACGATATGGCTACACCTTC. Protein: CSVDPSGGRRYGYTF. Variable domain in full (rest from reference TRBV29-1 and TRBJ1-2): SAVISQKPSRDICQRGTSLTIQCQVDSQVTMMFWYRQQPGQSLTLIATANQGSEATYESGFVIDKFPISRPNLTFSTLTVSNMSPEDSSIYLCSVDPSGGRRYGYTFGSGTRLTVV.

The chain recombines TRBV14 with TRBJ2-2, with 8 bases that match TRBD1. The germline V gene encodes CDR1 SGHDN and CDR2 FVKESK. This CDR3 is built from 13 residues. Trimming took 4 bases from V and 6 from J; bases not matched to a gene: 1. Here the CDR3 reads CASSPQGAGELFF. The CDR3 bases are TGTGCCAGCAGCCCACAGGGGGCCGGGGAGCTGTTTTTT.

The chain couples TRBV21-1 to TRBJ2-3; the D call in the table, TRBD1, was not verified against the DNA. TRBV21-1 is tagged as a pseudogene. This CDR3 has 19 amino acids. CDR3 nucleotides: TGTGCCAGCAGCCGAGGGGGCGAAAGACTAGATGGGTCTCCAGATACGCAGTATTTT. The encoded protein is CASSRGGERLDGSPDTQYF.

The rearrangement uses TRBV11-2 and TRBJ2-7, with D possibly matching TRBD2 (5 bases). The CDR3 has 14 amino acids. Looked up from germline, CDR1 is SGHAT and CDR2 is FQNNGV. With 3 bases removed from V and 3 bases from J, the gap between germline ends came to 12 bases. CDR3 in DNA: TGTGCCAGCAGCTTTTACCGGGAACGCTACGAGCAGTACTTC. This translates into CASSFYRERYEQYF.

The chain joins TRBV9 to TRBJ2-3, with 9 bases that match TRBD1. CDR1 SGDLS and CDR2 YYNGEE come from the germline V gene. V lost 3 bases to trimming and J lost 5 bases; unmatched junction nucleotides: 10. The CDR3 sequence is 16 residues long. The CDR3 is CASSAPNRGPIDTQYF. In nucleotides, the CDR3 is TGTGCCAGCAGCGCCCCTAACAGGGGGCCGATAGATACGCAGTATTTT.

CDR3 loop: CASSPHREGETQYF. The CDR3 nucleotides are TGTGCCAGCAGTCCGCACAGGGAAGGGGAGACCCAGTACTTC. V usage is TRBV28 and J usage is TRBJ2-5; D might be TRBD1 (6 bases). Trimming cost V 5 bases and J 5 bases, with 15 bases left between them. The CDR3 consists of 14 residues. CDR1 is MDHEN and CDR2 is SYDVKM in the germline V gene. Combining the CDR3 with reference TRBV28 and TRBJ2-5 gives the whole variable domain DVKVTQSSRYLVKRTGEKVFLECVQDMDHENMFWYRQDPGLGLRLIYFSYDVKMKEKGDIPEGYSVSREKKERFSLILESASTNQTSMYLCASSPHREGETQYFGPGTRLLVL.

This clone was recorded once. The chain links TRBV15 to TRBJ2-3; D gene uncertain. The V end lost 1 base, the J end lost 0 bases, and 8 bases lay between the germline ends. Looked up from germline, CDR1 is LNHNV and CDR2 is YYDKDF (reference sequence). The CDR3 covers 15 residues. CDR3 residues: CATSRVQVSTDTQYF. In DNA form, the CDR3 reads TGTGCCACCAGCAGAGTCCAGGTTAGCACAGATACGCAGTATTTT.